The T cell receptor (beta chain) under discussion was sequenced for a study of blood T cell repertoires in COVID-19. Background on the study: Both acute and convalescent COVID-19 samples were obtained from the United States, Italy and Spain. PBMCs, B-cell-depleted T cells, or T cells were the source of the cDNA or gDNA that made up the material.

CDR3 length equals 13 residues. The V end lost 1 base, the J end lost 2 bases, and 6 bases lay between the germline ends. From germline, CDR1 is SEHNR and CDR2 FQNEAQ (reference sequence). Original handling: Using reference gene primer amplification, nucleated cell counts were estimated. The repertoire was sequenced with immunoSEQ multiplex PCR; TCRdb's copy has only in-frame clones and lacks some. Clone size and V and J calls were adopted from that table, with D and trimming inferred from the DNA. The sample includes 400,000 or so clones, around 90% of them seen just once. Material for sequencing was peripheral blood. The chain couples TRBV7-9 to TRBJ2-7; D remains ambiguous. The TCR originated in a human donor in a cohort sampled during active COVID-19. The CDR3 here is CASSLDGTYEQYF. CDR3 bases: TGTGCCAGCAGCTTAGACGGTACCTACGAGCAGTACTTC.